This is a list of T cell receptor beta chains from one sample in a study of Graves' ophthalmopathy and Graves' hyperthyroidism. Via MiXCR, TCRdb re-called the multiplex PCR reads, giving one row per CDR3 protein. Here the sample spans about 210,000 distinct CDR3 sequences, roughly 27% being singletons. The sample consisted of peripheral blood. The receptor source for this set is a man aged 50 to 60 with Graves' ophthalmopathy. Each CDR3 is given with its conserved first and last residue. D genes are given only for firm matches. Not every row has a clone size; where given, it reads once, few, many or a size class.

V gene: TRBV30; D gene: NA; J gene: TRBJ2-4; clone size: few; CDR3 length: 9; CDR3 protein: CAWWTEGLF; CDR3 DNA: TGTGCCTGGTGGACTGAAGGGCTCTTC
V gene: TRBV6-2/TRBV6-3; D gene: NA; J gene: TRBJ1-1; clone size: NA; CDR3 length: 15; CDR3 protein: CASRFRDTLNTEAFF; CDR3 DNA: TGTGCCAGCAGGTTCCGGGACACCTTGAACACTGAAGCTTTCTTT
V gene: TRBV2; D gene: NA; J gene: TRBJ1-1; clone size: many; CDR3 length: 13; CDR3 protein: CASSEDWNTEAFF; CDR3 DNA: TGTGCCAGCAGTGAAGACTGGAACACTGAAGCTTTCTTT
V gene: TRBV12-3/TRBV12-4; D gene: NA; J gene: TRBJ2-5; clone size: NA; CDR3 length: 15; CDR3 protein: CASSLGRGPRETQYF; CDR3 DNA: TGTGCCAGCAGTTTAGGCAGAGGACCCCGAGAGACCCAGTACTTC
V gene: TRBV7-2; D gene: NA; J gene: TRBJ2-7; clone size: many; CDR3 length: 12; CDR3 protein: CASSLMATPLYF; CDR3 DNA: TGTGCCAGCAGCTTAATGGCGACTCCCTTATACTTC
V gene: TRBV5-1; D gene: TRBD1; J gene: TRBJ1-2; clone size: many; CDR3 length: 14; CDR3 protein: CASYDGQGTYGYTF; CDR3 DNA: TGCGCCAGCTACGACGGACAGGGAACCTACGGCTACACCTTC
V gene: TRBV6-2/TRBV6-3; D gene: TRBD1; J gene: TRBJ1-2; clone size: many; CDR3 length: 18; CDR3 protein: CASSYESGGAGSSYGYTF; CDR3 DNA: TGTGCCAGCAGTTACGAATCAGGGGGCGCCGGTTCGTCCTACGGCTACACCTTC
V gene: TRBV18; D gene: NA; J gene: TRBJ2-5; clone size: many; CDR3 length: 17; CDR3 protein: CASSPSTGRPPQETQYF; CDR3 DNA: TGTGCCAGCTCACCTTCGACAGGGAGGCCCCCTCAAGAGACCCAGTACTTC
V gene: TRBV20-1; D gene: TRBD2; J gene: TRBJ2-3; clone size: NA; CDR3 length: 14; CDR3 protein: CSALSGREGDTQYF; CDR3 DNA: TGCAGTGCTCTTAGCGGGAGAGAGGGAGATACGCAGTATTTT
V gene: TRBV12-3/TRBV12-4; D gene: NA; J gene: TRBJ1-1; clone size: many; CDR3 length: 13; CDR3 protein: CASSFIANTEAFF; CDR3 DNA: TGTGCCAGCAGTTTTATAGCAAACACTGAAGCTTTCTTT
V gene: TRBV6-5; D gene: NA; J gene: TRBJ1-1; clone size: NA; CDR3 length: 14; CDR3 protein: CAGSYLGSGTEAFF; CDR3 DNA: TGTGCCGGCAGTTACTTGGGTTCTGGAACTGAAGCTTTCTTT
V gene: TRBV12-3/TRBV12-4; D gene: TRBD1; J gene: TRBJ2-2; clone size: many; CDR3 length: 19; CDR3 protein: CASSFRGQLRGPKAGELFF; CDR3 DNA: TGTGCCAGCAGTTTCCGGGGACAGCTTCGCGGTCCAAAGGCCGGGGAGCTGTTTTTT
V gene: TRBV14; D gene: NA; J gene: TRBJ2-2; clone size: many; CDR3 length: 13; CDR3 protein: CASSQDPNGELFF; CDR3 DNA: TGTGCCAGCAGCCAAGATCCCAACGGGGAGCTGTTTTTT
V gene: TRBV6-5; D gene: NA; J gene: TRBJ1-3; clone size: many; CDR3 length: 15; CDR3 protein: CASRSLTGTGNTIYF; CDR3 DNA: TGTGCCAGCAGATCGCTTACAGGGACCGGAAACACCATATATTTT
V gene: TRBV6-1; D gene: TRBD2; J gene: TRBJ2-5; clone size: many; CDR3 length: 14; CDR3 protein: CASTYIAGEETQYF; CDR3 DNA: TGTGCCAGCACCTACATAGCGGGAGAAGAGACCCAGTACTTC
V gene: TRBV30; D gene: NA; J gene: TRBJ1-1; clone size: many; CDR3 length: 14; CDR3 protein: CAWSVKGFSSEAFF; CDR3 DNA: TGTGCCTGGAGTGTAAAGGGTTTTAGTTCTGAAGCTTTCTTT
V gene: TRBV4-1; D gene: TRBD1; J gene: TRBJ1-1; clone size: many; CDR3 length: 16; CDR3 protein: CASSQVVTGGNTEAFF; CDR3 DNA: TGCGCCAGCAGCCAAGTGGTAACAGGGGGTAACACTGAAGCTTTCTTT
V gene: TRBV6-2/TRBV6-3; D gene: NA; J gene: TRBJ2-7; clone size: NA; CDR3 length: 17; CDR3 protein: CASSYPTGFSTTYEQYF; CDR3 DNA: TGTGCCAGCAGTTATCCTACAGGGTTTTCCACGACCTACGAGCAGTACTTC
V gene: TRBV6-2/TRBV6-3; D gene: TRBD1; J gene: TRBJ2-5; clone size: NA; CDR3 length: 17; CDR3 protein: CASSYLQPDRGRETQYF; CDR3 DNA: TGTGCCAGCAGTTACCTTCAGCCGGACAGGGGTCGAGAGACCCAGTACTTC
V gene: TRBV27; D gene: TRBD1; J gene: TRBJ2-7; clone size: many; CDR3 length: 14; CDR3 protein: CASSTDRGHYEQYF; CDR3 DNA: TGTGCCAGCAGTACCGACAGGGGCCACTACGAGCAGTACTTC
V gene: TRBV5-1; D gene: NA; J gene: TRBJ1-2; clone size: NA; CDR3 length: 13; CDR3 protein: CASSSDYSYGYTF; CDR3 DNA: TGCGCCAGCAGCTCCGACTATTCTTATGGCTACACCTTC
V gene: TRBV2; D gene: NA; J gene: TRBJ2-5; clone size: many; CDR3 length: 14; CDR3 protein: CASTWGASGETQYF; CDR3 DNA: TGTGCCAGTACTTGGGGGGCGTCTGGGGAGACCCAGTACTTC
V gene: TRBV6-2/TRBV6-3; D gene: NA; J gene: TRBJ2-5; clone size: NA; CDR3 length: 12; CDR3 protein: CASAAPAETQYF; CDR3 DNA: TGTGCCAGCGCCGCCCCTGCGGAGACCCAGTACTTC
V gene: TRBV12-3/TRBV12-4; D gene: NA; J gene: TRBJ2-2; clone size: NA; CDR3 length: 12; CDR3 protein: CASYRTLGELFF; CDR3 DNA: TGTGCCAGCTACAGGACTCTCGGGGAGCTGTTTTTT
V gene: TRBV28; D gene: TRBD2; J gene: TRBJ2-5; clone size: many; CDR3 length: 13; CDR3 protein: CASSLGLAATQYF; CDR3 DNA: TGTGCCAGCAGTTTAGGACTAGCGGCGACCCAGTACTTC
V gene: TRBV7-8; D gene: TRBD1; J gene: TRBJ2-5; clone size: many; CDR3 length: 15; CDR3 protein: CASSSRDRLRETQYF; CDR3 DNA: TGTGCCAGCAGCTCAAGGGACAGGTTGAGGGAGACCCAGTACTTC
V gene: TRBV20-1; D gene: NA; J gene: TRBJ1-5; clone size: many; CDR3 length: 16; CDR3 protein: CSASPPRVKGNQPQHF; CDR3 DNA: TGCAGTGCTAGTCCCCCCAGGGTTAAAGGCAATCAGCCCCAGCATTTT
V gene: TRBV27; D gene: NA; J gene: TRBJ1-2; clone size: many; CDR3 length: 13; CDR3 protein: CASRRGWNYGYTF; CDR3 DNA: TGTGCCAGTCGCCGGGGCTGGAACTATGGCTACACCTTC
V gene: TRBV28; D gene: NA; J gene: TRBJ1-5; clone size: many; CDR3 length: 15; CDR3 protein: CASSSTDTPNQPQHF; CDR3 DNA: TGTGCCAGCAGTTCCACCGACACCCCGAATCAGCCCCAGCATTTT
V gene: TRBV6-1; D gene: NA; J gene: TRBJ1-2; clone size: many; CDR3 length: 13; CDR3 protein: CASKIGQRYGYTF; CDR3 DNA: TGTGCCAGCAAGATCGGACAGCGGTATGGCTACACCTTC
V gene: TRBV14; D gene: NA; J gene: TRBJ2-7; clone size: many; CDR3 length: 15; CDR3 protein: CASSSLLTATYEQYF; CDR3 DNA: TGTGCCAGCAGCTCCCTCCTGACAGCCACCTACGAGCAGTACTTC
V gene: TRBV29-1; D gene: NA; J gene: TRBJ2-5; clone size: NA; CDR3 length: 12; CDR3 protein: CSVEKSEGTQYF; CDR3 DNA: TGCAGCGTTGAAAAGTCGGAGGGGACCCAGTACTTC
V gene: TRBV7-2; D gene: NA; J gene: TRBJ2-2; clone size: many; CDR3 length: 14; CDR3 protein: CASSLTSQTGELFF; CDR3 DNA: TGTGCCAGCAGCTTAACTAGCCAAACCGGGGAGCTGTTTTTT
V gene: TRBV10-3; D gene: NA; J gene: TRBJ1-5; clone size: many; CDR3 length: 13; CDR3 protein: CASTSGLNQPQHF; CDR3 DNA: TGTGCCTCCACCTCGGGTTTGAATCAGCCCCAGCATTTT
V gene: TRBV6-1; D gene: TRBD2; J gene: TRBJ2-5; clone size: NA; CDR3 length: 18; CDR3 protein: CASRPQGTSGSLQETQYF; CDR3 DNA: TGTGCCAGCAGACCTCAGGGGACTAGCGGGAGTCTCCAAGAGACCCAGTACTTC
V gene: TRBV12-3/TRBV12-4; D gene: TRBD1; J gene: TRBJ1-1; clone size: few; CDR3 length: 12; CDR3 protein: CASIAGQGRAFF; CDR3 DNA: TGTGCCAGCATTGCCGGACAGGGGAGAGCTTTCTTT
V gene: TRBV28; D gene: NA; J gene: TRBJ2-7; clone size: many; CDR3 length: 12; CDR3 protein: CASSGQPYEQYF; CDR3 DNA: TGTGCCAGCAGCGGACAGCCCTACGAGCAGTACTTC
V gene: TRBV11-2; D gene: NA; J gene: TRBJ2-7; clone size: many; CDR3 length: 15; CDR3 protein: CASSFTPGPGDEQYF; CDR3 DNA: TGTGCCAGCAGCTTCACCCCCGGACCTGGGGACGAGCAGTACTTC
V gene: TRBV20-1; D gene: NA; J gene: TRBJ2-2; clone size: many; CDR3 length: 14; CDR3 protein: CSAIQGEGTGELFF; CDR3 DNA: TGCAGTGCTATCCAGGGGGAGGGTACCGGGGAGCTGTTTTTT
V gene: TRBV11-1; D gene: TRBD1; J gene: TRBJ2-7; clone size: many; CDR3 length: 16; CDR3 protein: CASSPPGTGNTYEQYF; CDR3 DNA: TGTGCCAGCAGCCCACCTGGGACAGGGAACACCTACGAGCAGTACTTC
V gene: TRBV12-5; D gene: TRBD1; J gene: TRBJ2-5; clone size: many; CDR3 length: 16; CDR3 protein: CASGLQGTGGRETQYF; CDR3 DNA: TGTGCTAGTGGTCTCCAGGGAACAGGGGGGAGAGAGACCCAGTACTTC
V gene: TRBV28; D gene: TRBD1; J gene: TRBJ1-5; clone size: NA; CDR3 length: 17; CDR3 protein: CASQPRRQGASNQPQHF; CDR3 DNA: TGTGCCAGCCAACCACGGCGGCAGGGGGCTAGCAATCAGCCCCAGCATTTT
V gene: TRBV9; D gene: NA; J gene: TRBJ1-3; clone size: many; CDR3 length: 15; CDR3 protein: CASSVEGGSGNTIYF; CDR3 DNA: TGTGCCAGCAGCGTAGAAGGTGGCTCTGGAAACACCATATATTTT
V gene: TRBV28; D gene: NA; J gene: TRBJ1-5; clone size: many; CDR3 length: 14; CDR3 protein: CASRQGGSNQPQHF; CDR3 DNA: TGTGCCAGCAGGCAGGGCGGGAGCAATCAGCCCCAGCATTTT
V gene: TRBV12-3/TRBV12-4; D gene: TRBD1; J gene: TRBJ1-6; clone size: many; CDR3 length: 13; CDR3 protein: CASSSGGESPLHF; CDR3 DNA: TGTGCCAGCAGTTCAGGGGGGGAATCACCCCTCCACTTT
V gene: TRBV11-2; D gene: NA; J gene: TRBJ2-2; clone size: few; CDR3 length: 15; CDR3 protein: CASTTEEGNTGELFF; CDR3 DNA: TGTGCCAGCACCACCGAGGAAGGGAACACCGGGGAGCTGTTTTTT
V gene: TRBV2; D gene: NA; J gene: TRBJ2-3; clone size: many; CDR3 length: 13; CDR3 protein: CASGMGRPDTQYF; CDR3 DNA: TGTGCCAGCGGGATGGGACGCCCAGATACGCAGTATTTT
V gene: TRBV12-3/TRBV12-4; D gene: NA; J gene: TRBJ2-5; clone size: NA; CDR3 length: 14; CDR3 protein: CASSFGLLRETQYF; CDR3 DNA: TGTGCCAGCAGTTTTGGTTTGTTGAGGGAGACCCAGTACTTC
V gene: TRBV12-3/TRBV12-4; D gene: NA; J gene: TRBJ2-7; clone size: NA; CDR3 length: 14; CDR3 protein: CASSTDSFSYEQYF; CDR3 DNA: TGTGCCAGCAGTACAGACAGCTTCTCCTACGAGCAGTACTTC
V gene: TRBV12-3/TRBV12-4; D gene: NA; J gene: TRBJ2-7; clone size: NA; CDR3 length: 13; CDR3 protein: CASSSGVEGEQYF; CDR3 DNA: TGTGCCAGCAGCTCTGGGGTCGAAGGCGAGCAGTACTTC
V gene: TRBV20-1; D gene: NA; J gene: TRBJ1-3; clone size: NA; CDR3 length: 17; CDR3 protein: CSARDFVDSVSGNTIYF; CDR3 DNA: TGCAGTGCTAGAGATTTTGTCGACTCCGTCTCTGGAAACACCATATATTTT
V gene: TRBV2; D gene: NA; J gene: TRBJ2-7; clone size: many; CDR3 length: 16; CDR3 protein: CASRIPRSGVFYEQYF; CDR3 DNA: TGTGCCAGCAGGATCCCGAGGTCAGGGGTTTTCTACGAGCAGTACTTC
V gene: TRBV10-3; D gene: NA; J gene: TRBJ1-1; clone size: many; CDR3 length: 13; CDR3 protein: CAIGGAGRTEAFF; CDR3 DNA: TGTGCCATCGGGGGGGCAGGGCGCACTGAAGCTTTCTTT
V gene: TRBV29-1; D gene: NA; J gene: TRBJ1-1; clone size: once; CDR3 length: 13; CDR3 protein: CSVGTASNTEAFF; CDR3 DNA: TGCAGCGTTGGGACAGCAAGCAACACTGAAGCTTTCTTT
V gene: TRBV2; D gene: TRBD2; J gene: TRBJ2-5; clone size: many; CDR3 length: 13; CDR3 protein: CASQGLAGETQYF; CDR3 DNA: TGTGCCAGCCAGGGACTAGCGGGGGAGACCCAGTACTTC
V gene: TRBV7-9; D gene: NA; J gene: TRBJ1-1; clone size: many; CDR3 length: 16; CDR3 protein: CASSSIHRTENTEAFF; CDR3 DNA: TGTGCCAGCAGCTCCATCCACAGGACAGAGAACACTGAAGCTTTCTTT
V gene: TRBV7-2; D gene: NA; J gene: TRBJ2-7; clone size: many; CDR3 length: 16; CDR3 protein: CASSLFLRGGSYEQYF; CDR3 DNA: TGTGCCAGCAGCTTATTTTTAAGGGGGGGTTCCTACGAGCAGTACTTC
V gene: TRBV5-1; D gene: NA; J gene: TRBJ1-1; clone size: many; CDR3 length: 13; CDR3 protein: CASSSAGGTEAFF; CDR3 DNA: TGCGCCAGCAGCTCCGCAGGCGGCACTGAAGCTTTCTTT
V gene: TRBV11-2; D gene: NA; J gene: TRBJ2-5; clone size: many; CDR3 length: 15; CDR3 protein: CASSLAPSTRETQYF; CDR3 DNA: TGTGCCAGCAGCTTAGCGCCAAGTACCCGGGAGACCCAGTACTTC
V gene: TRBV28; D gene: TRBD1; J gene: TRBJ2-7; clone size: many; CDR3 length: 13; CDR3 protein: CASSLDRAYEQYF; CDR3 DNA: TGTGCCAGCAGTTTGGACAGGGCCTACGAGCAGTACTTC